Reported below is one TCR beta chain. Its antigen is unidentified. Each cDNA held unique molecular identifiers, and template switching gave it a universal primer site. TCRdb recomputed calls from the 5' RACE reads with MiXCR, one row per CDR3 protein. The sample comprises about 530,000 distinct CDR3 sequences, around 24% of which are singletons, and 0.4% to 0.6% rests with the top ten. These data belong to a study of identical twins. This CDR3 spans 13 amino acids. The germline V gene has CDR1 MDHEN and CDR2 SYDVKM. Trimming removed 3 bases from V and 5 bases from J, with 8 bases in between. Study-wide results and limits: There is a chance that invariant MAIT and iNKT cells partially muddied zero-insertion analyses.

This sample was shared with a second study, whose subject was yellow fever vaccine responses in identical twins.

The source material was CD4+ T cells sorted from blood. This clonotype was obtained from a woman aged 18-35 years in good health. The V call is TRBV28, the J call TRBJ1-5, with unresolved D. Here the CDR3 reads CASSLSGYQPQHF. The CDR3 DNA is TGTGCCAGCAGTTTGTCGGGGTATCAGCCCCAGCATTTT.